One and the same sample provided the 27 T cell receptor beta chains below, sequenced in a study of circulating and synovial CD4+ cells in juvenile arthritis. Some clones are missing from TCRdb's copy, which holds only in-frame ones; the method was immunoSEQ multiplex PCR. This sample has 35,000 or so clones, with over 90% found just once. Sequenced material: CD4+ T cells from blood. All receptors come from a human donor with juvenile idiopathic arthritis.

The rearrangement joins TRBV2 to TRBJ2-7; TRBD1 agrees at 7 bases. V trimming: 5 bases; J trimming: 3 bases; junction bases outside the gene matches: 7. Germline values: CDR1 SNHLY, CDR2 FYNNEI. The CDR3 is made up of 14 amino acids. CDR3 sequence reads: CASSKDRDRYEQYF. The CDR3 bases are TGTGCCAGCAGTAAAGACAGGGACCGCTACGAGCAGTACTTC.

V and J are TRBV29-1 and TRBJ1-1; D remains unclear. Per the germline V gene, CDR1 is SQVTM and CDR2 is ANQGSEA. This CDR3 is 13 amino acids long. This CDR3 is CTALGSGDTEAFF. In nucleotides, the CDR3 is TGCACCGCCTTAGGCTCGGGAGATACTGAAGCTTTCTTT. The entire variable domain, with the rest obtained from reference TRBV29-1 and TRBJ1-1, is as follows: SAVISQKPSRDICQRGTSLTIQCQVDSQVTMMFWYRQQPGQSLTLIATANQGSEATYESGFVIDKFPISRPNLTFSTLTVSNMSPEDSSIYLCTALGSGDTEAFFGQGTRLTVV.

A note on this clone: The sample has other DNA sequences that encode this CDR3 too. The J gene is TRBJ2-5, the V gene TRBV28, with D possibly being TRBD2 (5 bases). The CDR3 extends over 16 amino acids. Between the trimmed V and J ends, which lost 6 bases and 3 bases, there was a span of 20 bases. The V gene's germline CDR1 is MDHEN and CDR2 SYDVKM. The CDR3 protein is CASSQGGLAGEETQYF. The DNA of the CDR3 is TGTGCCAGCAGCCAAGGCGGACTGGCGGGCGAAGAGACCCAGTACTTC. The full variable domain, with the rest looked up from reference TRBV28 and TRBJ2-5, is DVKVTQSSRYLVKRTGEKVFLECVQDMDHENMFWYRQDPGLGLRLIYFSYDVKMKEKGDIPEGYSVSREKKERFSLILESASTNQTSMYLCASSQGGLAGEETQYFGPGTRLLVL.

This clone was observed once. The rearrangement joins TRBV19 to TRBJ1-2; TRBD1 agrees at 8 bases. The CDR3 is 17 amino acids. Trimming at V came to 0 bases and at J to 2 bases, leaving 8 bases not matched to a gene. Germline V gives CDR1 LNHDA, CDR2 SQIVND (reference sequence). DNA of the CDR3: TGTGCCAGTAGTATAGAGCGCCGGGACAGGCCGAACTATGGCTACACCTTC. Protein product: CASSIERRDRPNYGYTF.

The CDR3 region is CASGKRANEKLFF. Here the CDR3 DNA reads TGTGCCAGCGGGAAGAGGGCTAATGAAAAACTGTTTTTT. The chain combines TRBV28 with TRBJ1-4; D remains unclear. The V and J ends lost 8 bases and 3 bases respectively, with 10 bases between them. Germline-derived CDR1 and CDR2 are MDHEN and SYDVKM. There are 13 residues in the CDR3.

The gene calls are TRBV28 and TRBJ2-7, with unresolved D. V was pared by 1 base and J by 0 bases, with 4 bases between. The germline gives CDR1 MDHEN, CDR2 SYDVKM. The CDR3 length is 13 residues. CDR3: CASSLFNSYEQYF. Written as DNA, the CDR3 is TGTGCCAGCAGTTTATTTAACTCCTACGAGCAGTACTTC.

J is TRBJ2-3 and V is TRBV5-4; 7 nucleotides agree with TRBD1. The CDR3 has 13 residues. The junction had 5 bases not matched to a gene; V was cut back by 6 bases and J by 4 bases. Looked up from germline, CDR1 is SGHNT and CDR2 is YYREEE (reference sequence). CDR3 sequence (DNA): TGTGCCAGCACCTTCAGGGGGTCAGATACGCAGTATTTT. It encodes CASTFRGSDTQYF.

The V and J genes are TRBV6-5 and TRBJ2-7, with D maybe TRBD2 (5 bases). The V gene's germline CDR1 is MNHEY and CDR2 SVGAGI. Trimming stripped 6 bases from V and 4 bases from J, with 13 bases between. The CDR3 has 13 amino acids. CDR3 bases: TGTGCCAGCAGAGGAGGTTTTGGTTACGAGCAGTACTTC. Translation: CASRGGFGYEQYF.

The chain has TRBV28 and TRBJ2-5, with TRBD1 identical over 9 bases. Near its end, the DNA agrees better with TRBJ2-7, so the J call may be wrong. CDR1 is MDHEN and CDR2 is SYDVKM in the germline V gene. There are 15 residues in the CDR3. The CDR3 reads CASSLRDRVYYEQYF. CDR3 sequence (DNA): TGTGCCAGCAGTCTCCGGGACAGGGTTTACTACGAGCAGTACTTC.

The chain links TRBV4-1 to TRBJ2-7, with TRBD2 identical over 9 bases. V lost 0 bases, J lost 6 bases, and 6 bases stayed unmatched. Germline V gene data show CDR1 as MGHRA and CDR2 as YSYEKL. This CDR3 is 15 amino acids long. For the CDR3, the DNA is TGCGCCAGCAGCCAAGATCGCCTAGCGGGGACCGAGCAGTACTTC. Translating gives CASSQDRLAGTEQYF.

Regarding this clone: This sample also contains other DNA sequences that code for the same CDR3. This sequence joins TRBV5-1 and TRBJ2-3; possible D gene TRBD2, 5 bases. This CDR3 spans 16 amino acids. Germline CDR1 reads SGHRS; CDR2 reads YFSETQ. Trimming removed 0 bases from V and 4 bases from J, with 15 bases in between. CDR3 sequence reads: CASSLGAAGAADTQYF. The CDR3 DNA reads as TGCGCCAGCAGCTTGGGAGCGGCAGGCGCGGCAGATACGCAGTATTTT.

The chain links TRBV5-1 to TRBJ2-5, with D possibly being TRBD2 (6 bases). The V gene lost 0 bases and the J gene lost 7 bases, with 13 bases spanning the gap. The CDR3 runs 14 residues. Per the germline V gene, CDR1 is SGHRS and CDR2 is YFSETQ. The CDR3 reads CASSLEDYGGTQYF. The CDR3 DNA reads as TGCGCCAGCAGCTTGGAAGACTACGGGGGGACCCAGTACTTC.

The chain couples TRBV21-1 to TRBJ2-7; TRBD1 reflects the table's D call only, with no check against the DNA. TRBV21-1 is a recognized pseudogene. The CDR3 extends over 16 amino acids. In DNA, the CDR3 is TGTGCCAGCAGCAAGGGTGGTAGGGGCCCTGACCACGAGCAGTACTTC. Translation: CASSKGGRGPDHEQYF.

V and J are TRBV5-1 and TRBJ2-5, with 8 bases aligning to TRBD2. V was clipped by 4 bases and J by 1 base; unmatched bases: 9. The germline V gene encodes CDR1 SGHRS and CDR2 YFSETQ. The CDR3 sequence is 16 residues long. The CDR3 DNA reads as TGCGCCAGCAGCCTCGGATCGCGGGGGGCCCAAGAGACCCAGTACTTC. It encodes CASSLGSRGAQETQYF.

V and J are TRBV7-2 and TRBJ1-6, with a tentative D call TRBD1 (5 bases). This CDR3 comprises 15 residues. Germline CDR1 and CDR2: SGHTA and FQGNSA. V was clipped by 3 bases and J by 4 bases, with 10 bases between them. The CDR3, as DNA: TGTGCCAGCAGCTTGCAGGGAAGTTATAATTCACCCCTCCACTTT. Its translation is CASSLQGSYNSPLHF.

A word on this clone: The junction and the germline gene differ at one end; a read error may be behind it. The V gene is TRBV28, the J gene TRBJ2-7, with 7 bases aligning to TRBD1. This CDR3 spans 11 amino acids. The germline V gene has CDR1 MDHEN and CDR2 SYDVKM. CDR3 sequence: CASSLRGLAHF. DNA for the CDR3: TGTGCCAGCAGTTTAAGGGGGCTCGCACACTTC.

This chain connects TRBV7-9 to TRBJ1-2, with 8 bases aligning to TRBD1. Germline CDR1 is SEHNR and CDR2 is FQNEAQ (reference sequence). The V gene end was trimmed by 2 bases and the J gene end by 7 bases; junction bases not matched to a gene: 6. This CDR3 has 14 residues. The DNA of the CDR3 is TGTGCCAGCAGCTTAACAGGACAGGGTTCTGGCTACACCTTC. As protein: CASSLTGQGSGYTF.

This clone was seen only once. The chain employs TRBV10-3 and TRBJ2-3, with 11 bases identical to TRBD2. This CDR3 contains 13 residues. Germline V gene lookup returns CDR1 ENHRY and CDR2 SYGVKD. The CDR3 DNA follows: TGTGCGGGTAGCGGGGGGGGAACAGATACGCAGTATTTT. It translates to CAGSGGGTDTQYF.

V and J are TRBV11-2 and TRBJ2-4; no clear D. The CDR3 length is 12 residues. The germline gives CDR1 SGHAT, CDR2 FQNNGV. V lost 4 bases, J lost 9 bases, and 10 bases lay in between. The CDR3 sequence is CASSSLGSIQYF. The CDR3 region has the DNA TGTGCCAGCAGCTCCCTAGGAAGCATTCAGTACTTC.

The J gene is TRBJ1-1, the V gene TRBV28; D perhaps matches TRBD1 (6 bases). The CDR3 runs 11 residues. Trimming pared 5 bases from V and 8 bases from J, leaving 9 bases between. CDR1 and CDR2 from the germline V gene are MDHEN and SYDVKM. This CDR3 is CASSRTGEAFF. CDR3 nucleotides: TGTGCCAGCAGTCGTACAGGGGAAGCTTTCTTT.

The chain employs TRBV19 and TRBJ2-7; 13 positions match TRBD2. Germline V gene sequence: CDR1 LNHDA, CDR2 SQIVND (reference sequence). The V gene end was trimmed by 6 bases and the J gene end by 4 bases; junction bases not matched to a gene: 6. The CDR3 extends over 15 amino acids. This CDR3 reads CASSKLAGGLYEQYF. For the CDR3, the DNA is TGTGCCAGTAGCAAACTAGCGGGAGGGTTGTACGAGCAGTACTTC. Drawing the rest from reference TRBV19 and TRBJ2-7, the complete variable domain is DGGITQSPKYLFRKEGQNVTLSCEQNLNHDAMYWYRQDPGQGLRLIYYSQIVNDFQKGDIAEGYSVSREKKESFPLTVTSAQKNPTAFYLCASSKLAGGLYEQYFGPGTRLTVT.

The gene calls are TRBV7-3 and TRBJ2-3; TRBD1 aligns across 7 bases. The CDR3 contains 17 residues. Germline V gives CDR1 SGHTA, CDR2 FQGTGA. After removal of 4 bases from V and 3 bases from J, the junction contained 13 bases not matched to a gene. The CDR3: CASSSFDRARWTDTQYF. In DNA, the CDR3 is TGTGCCAGCAGCTCCTTTGACAGGGCTAGATGGACAGATACGCAGTATTTT.

The DNA for the CDR3 is TGTGCCAGCGGGGGACAGGATCTCAATCAGCCCCAGCATTTT. Protein product: CASGGQDLNQPQHF. V gene TRBV2 combines with J gene TRBJ1-5, with TRBD1 identical over 8 bases. CDR3 length: 14 residues. The ends lost 8 bases at V and 3 bases at J; junction bases unmatched: 6. Germline V gene data show CDR1 as SNHLY and CDR2 as FYNNEI.

The chain is built from TRBV25-1 and TRBJ1-3; 8 bases line up with TRBD1. This CDR3 has 15 residues. CDR1 and CDR2 from the germline V gene are MGHDK and SYGVNS. Losses at the gene ends were 5 bases for V and 0 bases for J; bases not matched to a gene: 3. The CDR3 nucleotides are TGTGCCAGCAGTCCGGGACAGGACTCTGGAAACACCATATATTTT. This translates into CASSPGQDSGNTIYF.

This sequence joins TRBV7-8 and TRBJ2-4; TRBD2 aligns across 7 bases. V was pared by 3 bases and J by 0 bases, with 17 bases of the junction left unmatched. CDR1 and CDR2 (germline): SGHVS, FQNEAQ. This CDR3 contains 20 residues. The CDR3 sequence is CASSFWGGGSGYVAKNIQYF. CDR3 DNA sequence: TGTGCCAGCAGCTTTTGGGGTGGGGGTAGCGGGTATGTAGCCAAAAACATTCAGTACTTC.

The count of this clone is one. This sequence joins TRBV5-8 and TRBJ1-3; D not certain. Germline V gene lookup returns CDR1 SGHTS and CDR2 YDEGEE. The CDR3 extends over 13 amino acids. With 3 bases removed from V and 9 bases from J, the gap between germline ends came to 13 bases. The DNA for the CDR3 is TGTGCCAGCAGCTCCCCCCCTGGCCCCACCATATATTTT. The encoded protein is CASSSPPGPTIYF.

The V gene is TRBV5-4, the J gene TRBJ2-5, with D perhaps TRBD2 (6 bases). The CDR3 consists of 15 residues. Looked up from germline, CDR1 is SGHNT and CDR2 is YYREEE (reference sequence). V lost 4 bases and J 4 bases, leaving 17 bases between the germline ends. Written as DNA, the CDR3 is TGTGCCAGCAGCCCGTTTGGGGGGACTGGAGAGACCCAGTACTTC. It is translated as CASSPFGGTGETQYF.